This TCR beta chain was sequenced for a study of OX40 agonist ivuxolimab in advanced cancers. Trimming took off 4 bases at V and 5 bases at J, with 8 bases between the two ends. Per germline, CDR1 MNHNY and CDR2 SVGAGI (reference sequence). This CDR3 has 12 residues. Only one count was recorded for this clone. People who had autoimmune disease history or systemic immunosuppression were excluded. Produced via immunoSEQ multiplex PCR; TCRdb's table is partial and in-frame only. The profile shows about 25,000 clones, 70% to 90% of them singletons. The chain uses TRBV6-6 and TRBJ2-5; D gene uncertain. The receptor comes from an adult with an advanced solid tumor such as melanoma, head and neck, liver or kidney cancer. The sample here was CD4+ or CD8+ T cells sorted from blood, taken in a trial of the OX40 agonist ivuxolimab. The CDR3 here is CASSFDLETQYF. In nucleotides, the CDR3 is TGTGCCAGCAGTTTCGACTTGGAGACCCAGTACTTC.